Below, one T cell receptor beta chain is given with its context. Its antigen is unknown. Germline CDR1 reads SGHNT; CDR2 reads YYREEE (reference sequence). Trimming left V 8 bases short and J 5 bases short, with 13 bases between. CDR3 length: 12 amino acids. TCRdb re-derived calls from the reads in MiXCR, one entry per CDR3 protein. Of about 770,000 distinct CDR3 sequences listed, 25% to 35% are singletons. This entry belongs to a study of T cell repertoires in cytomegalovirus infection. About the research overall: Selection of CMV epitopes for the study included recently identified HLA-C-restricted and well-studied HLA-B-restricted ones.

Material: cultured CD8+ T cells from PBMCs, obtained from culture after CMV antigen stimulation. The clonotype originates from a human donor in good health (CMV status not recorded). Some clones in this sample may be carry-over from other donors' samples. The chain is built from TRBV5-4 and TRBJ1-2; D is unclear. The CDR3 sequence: CASGDRRYGYTF. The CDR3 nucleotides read TGTGCCAGTGGCGACCGACGTTATGGCTACACCTTC. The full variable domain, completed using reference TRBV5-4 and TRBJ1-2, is ETGVTQSPTHLIKTRGQQVTLRCSSQSGHNTVSWYQQALGQGPQFIFQYYREEENGRGNFPPRFSGLQFPNYSSELNVNALELDDSALYLCASGDRRYGYTFGSGTRLTVV.